The 20 T cell receptor beta chains below were found in one sample sequenced in a study of read filtering for tumor transcriptome and immune sequencing. Molecular barcoded adaptors covering alpha/delta and beta/gamma chains were used on approximately 400 ng RNA. TCRdb used MiXCR to reprocess the reads, holding one entry per CDR3 protein. The sample holds 130,000 or so distinct CDR3 sequences, 13% seen once. The sample taken for sequencing was a population of CD138-negative cells sorted from bone marrow. The receptors originated from a donor at least 40 years old with multiple myeloma.

Many counts were recorded for this clonotype. CDR3 sequence (DNA): TGTGCCAGCAGTTTACCCTTCGGGGGCACTGAAGCTTTCTTT. Amino acid sequence: CASSLPFGGTEAFF. This chain connects TRBV28 to TRBJ1-1, with TRBD1 as a possible D gene (5 bases). This CDR3 has 14 amino acids. The germline V and J ends were trimmed by 2 bases and 4 bases, with 11 bases remaining between them. The germline V gene encodes CDR1 MDHEN and CDR2 SYDVKM.

J is TRBJ2-7 and V is TRBV20-1, with D perhaps TRBD1 (5 bases). V gave up 6 bases and J gave up 7 bases, with 13 bases separating them. In germline, CDR1 is DFQATT, CDR2 SNEGSKA (reference sequence). This CDR3 is built from 11 residues. The CDR3 here is CSAHGAWEQYF. CDR3 nucleotide sequence: TGCAGTGCGCATGGGGCGTGGGAGCAGTACTTC.

At least ten counts were recorded for this clonotype. V is TRBV13 and J is TRBJ2-1, with 13 bases aligning to TRBD2. With 4 bases clipped from V and 7 bases from J, the junction kept 4 bases outside the gene matches. Germline-derived CDR1 and CDR2 are PRHDT and FYEKMQ (reference sequence). The CDR3 spans 15 residues. In DNA, the CDR3 is TGTGCCAGCAGCTCAACGGGACTAGCGGGGAATGAGCAGTTCTTC. Its protein product is CASSSTGLAGNEQFF. The full variable domain, its missing parts supplied by reference TRBV13 and TRBJ2-1, is AAGVIQSPRHLIKEKRETATLKCYPIPRHDTVYWYQQGPGQDPQFLISFYEKMQSDKGSIPDRFSAQQFSDYHSELNMSSLELGDSALYFCASSSTGLAGNEQFFGPGTRLTVL.

Only a few counts were recorded for this clonotype. The chain has TRBV6-2 or TRBV6-3 and TRBJ1-1; D might be TRBD1 (5 bases). The CDR3 length is 13 residues. Trimming stripped 7 bases from V and 1 base from J, with 10 bases between. Germline lookup yields CDR1 MNHEY and CDR2 SVGEGT. The CDR3: CASIKTENTEAFF. The DNA of the CDR3 is TGTGCCAGCATTAAGACAGAGAACACTGAAGCTTTCTTT.

The table lists this clonotype with a few counts. The V gene is TRBV5-1, the J gene TRBJ2-7; TRBD1 is a possible D gene (9 bases). V gave up 4 bases and J gave up 0 bases, with 17 bases separating them. This CDR3 has 16 residues. Germline-derived CDR1 and CDR2 are SGHRS and YFSETQ. As DNA, the CDR3 is TGCGCCAGCAGCCGCGGGGGGACAGGGTACTCCTACGAGCAGTACTTC. Translation: CASSRGGTGYSYEQYF.

This clonotype turned up a few times. This chain uses TRBV14 with TRBJ1-1; maybe TRBD1 (5 bases). The CDR3 contains 13 residues. CDR1 is SGHDN and CDR2 is FVKESK in the germline V gene. V lost 8 bases to trimming and J lost 0 bases, with 10 bases between them. In DNA form, the CDR3 reads TGTGCCAGCGGGGCAGGCCTGAACACTGAAGCTTTCTTT. The encoded protein is CASGAGLNTEAFF. The complete variable domain, with remaining parts taken from reference TRBV14 and TRBJ1-1, reads EAGVTQFPSHSVIEKGQTVTLRCDPISGHDNLYWYRRVMGKEIKFLLHFVKESKQDESGMPNNRFLAERTGGTYSTLKVQPAELEDSGVYFCASGAGLNTEAFFGQGTRLTVV.

The chain joins TRBV4-1 to TRBJ2-5; D not certain. The CDR3 covers 14 residues. Germline CDR1 and CDR2: MGHRA and YSYEKL. Trimming took off 4 bases at V and 3 bases at J, with 12 bases between the two ends. As DNA, the CDR3 is TGCGCCAGCAGCCCGAGAAGCGTCGAAGAGACCCAGTACTTC. This gives the protein CASSPRSVEETQYF.

As regards this clonotype: Possible read error: a much larger clone is one base away. Likely a read error: the CDR3 ends without its conserved phenylalanine or tryptophan. No DNA is shown, since the ends of the CDR3 on it are uncertain; the CDR3 is the one TCRdb lists. The rearrangement links TRBV20-1 to TRBJ2-5; TRBD2 is the table's D call, not checked against the DNA. The CDR3 numbers 13 amino acids, ends counted. In germline, CDR1 is DFQATT, CDR2 SNEGSKA (reference sequence). The CDR3 sequence: CSAGSGLAGSSLS.

Of note for this clonotype: A read error may explain this, as a much larger clone is one base away. The gene calls are TRBV20-1 and TRBJ2-7; 7 bases fit TRBD1. Germline V gene lookup returns CDR1 DFQATT and CDR2 SNEGSKA (reference sequence). The CDR3 loop spans 14 amino acids. CDR3: CSARDEQGTYEQHF. The CDR3 DNA reads TGCAGTGCTAGAGATGAACAGGGGACCTACGAGCAGCACTTC.

The chain employs TRBV11-2 and TRBJ2-6, with 8 bases that match TRBD1. The CDR3 spans 18 residues. Trimming at V came to 0 bases and at J to 0 bases, leaving 4 bases not matched to a gene. CDR1 is SGHAT, CDR2 FQNNGV, per germline. The CDR3 DNA reads TGTGCCAGCAGCTTAGAGAGACAGGGGATCTCTGGGGCCAACGTCCTGACTTTC. Translation: CASSLERQGISGANVLTF.

This clonotype was detected ten times or more. The V call is TRBV18, the J call TRBJ2-7, with TRBD2 as a possible D gene (5 bases). Germline V gene data show CDR1 as KGHSH and CDR2 as LQKENI. The length of the CDR3 is 16 residues. The V gene lost 4 bases and the J gene lost 0 bases, with 16 bases spanning the gap. The CDR3 DNA sequence: TGTGCCAGCTCACTATACGGCCGGAGGAGCTCCTACGAGCAGTACTTC. Translating gives CASSLYGRRSSYEQYF.

This clonotype was seen many times. The chain uses TRBV4-1 and TRBJ1-5; tentative D call: TRBD1 (6 bases). Per germline, CDR1 MGHRA and CDR2 YSYEKL. V gave up 5 bases and J gave up 4 bases, with 18 bases separating them. The CDR3 has 16 amino acids. In nucleotides, the CDR3 is TGCGCCAGCAGCTACCAGTGGGGAGGGGGAAATCAGCCCCAGCATTTT. Residues: CASSYQWGGGNQPQHF.

This rearrangement joins TRBV7-2 to TRBJ2-5; D ambiguous. The V gene lost 5 bases and the J gene lost 3 bases, with 13 bases spanning the gap. This CDR3 is built from 14 residues. In germline, CDR1 is SGHTA, CDR2 FQGNSA. DNA of the CDR3: TGTGCCAGCAGCCCCAGCCGCTGGGAAGAGACCCAGTACTTC. Its protein product is CASSPSRWEETQYF. The full variable domain, with the rest looked up from reference TRBV7-2 and TRBJ2-5, is GAGVSQSPSNKVTEKGKDVELRCDPISGHTALYWYRQSLGQGLEFLIYFQGNSAPDKSGLPSDRFSAERTGGSVSTLTIQRTQQEDSAVYLCASSPSRWEETQYFGPGTRLLVL.

Only a few counts were recorded for this clonotype. J is TRBJ2-2 and V is TRBV2, with 8 bases matching TRBD1. Losses at the gene ends were 2 bases for V and 6 bases for J; bases not matched to a gene: 11. Germline values: CDR1 SNHLY, CDR2 FYNNEI. The CDR3 runs to 17 residues. This CDR3 is CASSESLSGGIAGELFF. The CDR3, as DNA: TGTGCCAGCAGTGAATCCCTTTCAGGGGGCATCGCCGGGGAGCTGTTTTTT.

This clonotype was picked up many times. The V call is TRBV7-9, the J call TRBJ1-1; D might be TRBD1 (5 bases). Germline CDR1 is SEHNR and CDR2 is FQNEAQ (reference sequence). Deletions cut 7 bases from V and 0 bases from J, with 9 bases between. CDR3 length: 13 residues. The CDR3 DNA follows: TGTGCCAGCAACTCACAGGTGAACACTGAAGCTTTCTTT. Its translation is CASNSQVNTEAFF.

This clonotype was detected a few times. A clone one base away is much larger, so this may be a read error. This chain connects TRBV7-8 to TRBJ2-7; no clear D gene. Germline-derived CDR1 and CDR2 are SGHVS and FQNEAQ. This CDR3 is 14 amino acids long. Deletions cut 5 bases from V and 3 bases from J, with 14 bases between. The CDR3 DNA follows: TGTGCCAGCAGCCTTGGGCATTTAGGCTACGAGCAGTACTTC. Its translation is CASSLGHLGYEQYF. Supplemented by reference TRBV7-8 and TRBJ2-7, the full variable domain reads GAGVSQSPRYKVAKRGQDVALRCDPISGHVSLFWYQQALGQGPEFLTYFQNEAQLDKSGLPSDRFFAERPEGSVSTLKIQRTQQEDSAVYLCASSLGHLGYEQYFGPGTRLTVT.

This clonotype has ten or more counts. The V gene is TRBV24-1, the J gene TRBJ2-1; 8 nucleotides match TRBD2. Trimming at V came to 0 bases and at J to 0 bases, leaving 6 bases not matched to a gene. This CDR3 has 18 residues. Per the germline V gene, CDR1 is KGHDR and CDR2 is SFDVKD. The CDR3 loop is CATSDLVSGASSYNEQFF. DNA of the CDR3: TGTGCCACCAGTGATTTGGTTAGCGGGGCAAGCTCCTACAATGAGCAGTTCTTC.

This clonotype showed up many times. The chain recombines TRBV2 with TRBJ2-2; 8 bases map to TRBD1. After removal of 4 bases from V and 6 bases from J, the junction contained 4 bases not matched to a gene. Germline CDR1 is SNHLY and CDR2 is FYNNEI. This CDR3 has 14 amino acids. CDR3 DNA: TGTGCCAGCAGTGCAGGGGGCGCCTCCGGGGAGCTGTTTTTT. Its protein product is CASSAGGASGELFF.

At least ten counts were recorded for this clonotype. The rearrangement links TRBV7-9 to TRBJ1-6; 7 bases fit TRBD1. This CDR3 comprises 13 residues. The germline V gene has CDR1 SEHNR and CDR2 FQNEAQ (reference sequence). V lost 8 bases to trimming and J lost 7 bases; unmatched junction nucleotides: 5. The CDR3 sequence is CASSTGVNSPLHF. CDR3 coding DNA: TGTGCCAGCTCCACAGGGGTGAATTCACCCCTCCACTTT.

In its sample, this clonotype was seen many times. V gene TRBV20-1 combines with J gene TRBJ2-7, with TRBD2 matching 7 bases. This CDR3 contains 15 residues. With V trimmed by 8 bases and J by 3 bases, 16 bases remained unmatched. The germline gives CDR1 DFQATT, CDR2 SNEGSKA (reference sequence). DNA of the CDR3: TGCAGTCCCGGGGGGTGGCGGGGTACGCGCTACGAGCAGTACTTC. Amino acid sequence: CSPGGWRGTRYEQYF.